Presented here are 20 T cell receptor beta chains from one specimen sequenced in a study of T cells in Graves' hyperthyroidism and ophthalmopathy. TCR beta CDR3 regions were amplified from RNA transcripts. TCR CDR3 regions were first amplified by RT-PCR with HTBI primers. Using its own MiXCR run on the multiplex PCR reads, TCRdb lists one record per CDR3 protein. The sample consists of around 690,000 distinct CDR3 sequences, roughly 17% of them appearing once. The sequenced sample consisted of blood. These receptors were obtained from a man in his fifties with Graves' hyperthyroidism.

This clonotype was detected ten times or more. The rearrangement joins TRBV28 to TRBJ1-2; no definite D call. Germline V gene lookup returns CDR1 MDHEN and CDR2 SYDVKM. The CDR3 contains 15 residues. Trimming shortened V by 5 bases and J by 3 bases, and 16 bases separated the two germline ends. The CDR3 protein is CASSPPQLSYYGYTF. In DNA, the CDR3 is TGTGCCAGCAGTCCCCCCCAGCTTTCCTACTATGGCTACACCTTC.

The table lists this clonotype with a few counts. The V and J genes are TRBV6-1 and TRBJ1-2, with TRBD1 as a possible D gene (5 bases). CDR3 size: 15 residues. Trimming removed 4 bases at V and 4 bases at J, with 16 bases between. CDR1 MNHNS and CDR2 SASEGT come from the germline V gene. The CDR3 loop is CASSGTGARAYGYTF. CDR3 nucleotide sequence: TGTGCCAGCAGTGGGACCGGGGCCAGAGCCTATGGCTACACCTTC.

This clonotype was detected a few times. J is TRBJ1-5 and V is TRBV7-2; 7 nucleotides agree with TRBD1. The J segment lost 3 bases and the V segment lost 0 bases, leaving 5 bases of the junction unmatched. From germline, CDR1 is SGHTA and CDR2 FQGNSA. The CDR3 is made up of 16 amino acids. CDR3 bases: TGTGCCAGCAGCTTAGCGTTGGACAGGTTCAATCAGCCCCAGCATTTT. Translated: CASSLALDRFNQPQHF. Full variable domain (outside the CDR3, taken from reference TRBV7-2 and TRBJ1-5): GAGVSQSPSNKVTEKGKDVELRCDPISGHTALYWYRQSLGQGLEFLIYFQGNSAPDKSGLPSDRFSAERTGGSVSTLTIQRTQQEDSAVYLCASSLALDRFNQPQHFGDGTRLSIL.

This clonotype has just a few counts. The V call is TRBV5-1, the J call TRBJ2-2, with D perhaps TRBD1 (6 bases). There are 13 residues in the CDR3. CDR1 is SGHRS and CDR2 is YFSETQ in the germline V gene. V gave up 7 bases and J gave up 5 bases, with 12 bases separating them. In nucleotides, the CDR3 is TGCGCCAGCGGCAGGACAGTAACCGGGGAGCTGTTTTTT. As protein: CASGRTVTGELFF.

This clonotype was counted many times. J is TRBJ2-3 and V is TRBV28; D gene ambiguous. Trimming stripped 3 bases from V and 2 bases from J, with 15 bases between. The length of the CDR3 is 16 residues. From germline, CDR1 is MDHEN and CDR2 SYDVKM. The chain's CDR3 is CASSFSAESFTDTQYF. As DNA, the CDR3 is TGTGCCAGCAGTTTTTCGGCAGAGTCGTTCACAGATACGCAGTATTTT.

The table lists this clonotype with many counts. This sequence joins TRBV30 and TRBJ2-4; the match to TRBD1 covers 7 bases. V lost 0 bases, J lost 10 bases, and 12 bases stayed unmatched. Germline CDR1 reads GTSNPN; CDR2 reads SVGIG (reference sequence). The CDR3 contains 15 residues. The CDR3 protein is CAWSVGGAGRGIQYF. CDR3 bases: TGTGCCTGGAGTGTTGGCGGAGCAGGCAGGGGGATTCAGTACTTC.

Notes on this clonotype: The junction differs from germline at one of its ends, possibly a read error. Written as DNA, the CDR3 is TGTGTCTGGAGTCTGGGAGGAAGCAATCAGCCCCAGCATTTT. Translated: CVWSLGGSNQPQHF. The chain combines TRBV30 with TRBJ1-5, with D unclear. Germline-derived CDR1 and CDR2 are GTSNPN and SVGIG (reference sequence). The CDR3 is 14 amino acids. Combining the CDR3 with reference TRBV30 and TRBJ1-5 gives the whole variable domain SQTIHQWPATLVQPVGSPLSLECTVEGTSNPNLYWYRQAAGRGLQLLFYSVGIGQISSEVPQNLSASRPQDRQFILSSKKLLLSDSGFYLCVWSLGGSNQPQHFGDGTRLSIL.

In its sample, this clonotype was seen once. The chain employs TRBV15 and TRBJ1-3; D gene unclear. The CDR3 length is 16 residues. Germline loops: CDR1 LNHNV, CDR2 YYDKDF (reference sequence). With 0 bases removed from V and 0 bases from J, the gap between germline ends came to 9 bases. As DNA, the CDR3 is TGTGCCACCAGCAGAGATTTCTCTGGCTCTGGAAACACCATATATTTT. This sequence encodes CATSRDFSGSGNTIYF.

The chain combines TRBV24-1 with TRBJ2-1; D unresolved. Trimming shortened V by 5 bases and J by 2 bases, and 9 bases separated the two germline ends. Looked up from germline, CDR1 is KGHDR and CDR2 is SFDVKD. CDR3 length: 14 residues. CDR3 loop: CATSGTPAYNEQFF. Written as DNA, the CDR3 is TGTGCCACCAGTGGAACTCCCGCCTACAATGAGCAGTTCTTC.

This clonotype was counted only a few times. The chain has TRBV20-1 and TRBJ2-1; perhaps TRBD2 as D (5 bases). The V and J ends lost 0 bases and 4 bases respectively, with 13 bases between them. The CDR3 is 15 amino acids. Germline-derived CDR1 and CDR2 are DFQATT and SNEGSKA (reference sequence). CDR3 nucleotides: TGCAGTGCTAGAGATAGGATAGCGTTTTACAATGAGCAGTTCTTC. It is translated as CSARDRIAFYNEQFF.

This clonotype was observed at least ten times. V gene TRBV18 combines with J gene TRBJ2-7; no clear D gene. CDR3 length: 14 residues. The ends were cut back, 0 bases at V and 2 bases at J, with 8 bases in the middle. Germline CDR1 and CDR2: KGHSH and LQKENI. CDR3 in DNA: TGTGCCAGCTCACCACCGACAAGAGCCTACGAGCAGTACTTC. It translates to CASSPPTRAYEQYF.

This clonotype was recorded at least ten times. V usage is TRBV27 and J usage is TRBJ1-1; the match to TRBD1 covers 8 bases. The CDR3 is 15 amino acids. The V gene's germline CDR1 is MNHEY and CDR2 SMNVEV (reference sequence). With V trimmed by 4 bases and J by 2 bases, 6 bases remained unmatched. The CDR3 protein is CASSWSGTGNTEAFF. In DNA form, the CDR3 reads TGTGCCAGCAGTTGGTCCGGGACAGGTAACACTGAAGCTTTCTTT.

Written as DNA, the CDR3 is TGTGCCAGCTTTGCCGGTTGGGGACACGATGGCTACACCTTC. This translates into CASFAGWGHDGYTF. The chain joins TRBV28 to TRBJ1-2, with D tentatively TRBD1 (6 bases). This CDR3 has 14 residues. V was cut by 8 bases and J by 6 bases, with 19 bases left in between. CDR1 is MDHEN, CDR2 SYDVKM, per germline.

This clonotype was picked up many times. The V and J genes are TRBV7-6 and TRBJ2-1; 8 positions match TRBD2. V shed 3 bases, J shed 6 bases, and the junction held 4 bases outside the gene matches. The CDR3 runs 14 residues. The germline gives CDR1 SGHVS, CDR2 FNYEAQ. The CDR3 sequence is CASSFRSGSNEQFF. In nucleotides, the CDR3 is TGTGCCAGCAGCTTCAGGAGCGGGAGCAATGAGCAGTTCTTC.

This clonotype was observed many times. The V gene is TRBV28, the J gene TRBJ1-1; unclear D gene. V lost 5 bases to trimming and J lost 0 bases, with 4 bases between them. Germline V gene sequence: CDR1 MDHEN, CDR2 SYDVKM. CDR3 length: 12 amino acids. CDR3 sequence (DNA): TGTGCCAGCAGTGCGGTGAACACTGAAGCTTTCTTT. The encoded protein is CASSAVNTEAFF. Full variable domain (missing parts from reference TRBV28 and TRBJ1-1): DVKVTQSSRYLVKRTGEKVFLECVQDMDHENMFWYRQDPGLGLRLIYFSYDVKMKEKGDIPEGYSVSREKKERFSLILESASTNQTSMYLCASSAVNTEAFFGQGTRLTVV.

This chain links TRBV29-1 with TRBJ2-3; 9 bases are shared with TRBD1. The CDR3 has 16 amino acids. Germline-derived CDR1 and CDR2 are SQVTM and ANQGSEA. J gave up 4 bases and V 7 bases, and 15 bases lay outside the gene matches. The CDR3 nucleotides read TGCAGCGCCGCCGGGACAGGGAAAGACTCCCCAGATACGCAGTATTTT. Protein product: CSAAGTGKDSPDTQYF.

This clonotype was counted at least ten times. The chain combines TRBV24-1 with TRBJ2-5; perhaps D is TRBD1 or TRBD2 (5 bases each). The V end was cut by 0 bases, the J end by 4 bases, with 17 bases between. The V gene's germline CDR1 is KGHDR and CDR2 SFDVKD. This CDR3 is 17 amino acids long. CDR3 loop: CATSDLGSRAGTETQYF. The CDR3 region has the DNA TGTGCCACCAGTGATTTGGGAAGTCGGGCAGGGACAGAGACCCAGTACTTC.

Many counts were recorded for this clonotype. The chain recombines TRBV7-2 with TRBJ2-5, with 7 bases matching TRBD2. There are 15 residues in the CDR3. V trimming: 0 bases; J trimming: 5 bases; junction bases outside the gene matches: 6. Germline CDR1 is SGHTA and CDR2 is FQGNSA. CDR3 loop: CASSLAGGPWETQYF. CDR3 coding DNA: TGTGCCAGCAGCTTAGCGGGAGGGCCTTGGGAGACCCAGTACTTC.

In this sample, this clonotype turned up once. The chain is built from TRBV30 and TRBJ1-2, with D possibly TRBD1 on 5 matching bases. V lost 3 bases to trimming and J lost 7 bases, with 18 bases between them. Germline V gene sequence: CDR1 GTSNPN, CDR2 SVGIG (reference sequence). This CDR3 comprises 14 residues. The CDR3 coding sequence is TGTGCCTGGAGGGAACCGGCAGGGCCTGCTGGCTACACCTTC. Translation gives CAWREPAGPAGYTF.

In its sample, this clonotype was seen a few times. The V call is TRBV20-1, the J call TRBJ2-3, with no clear D. CDR3 length: 14 residues. Germline V gene data show CDR1 as DFQATT and CDR2 as SNEGSKA (reference sequence). Trimming took off 3 bases at V and 2 bases at J, with 12 bases between the two ends. The CDR3, as DNA: TGCAGTGCTAGTAATCCTTCAAACACAGATACGCAGTATTTT. Encoded protein: CSASNPSNTDTQYF.